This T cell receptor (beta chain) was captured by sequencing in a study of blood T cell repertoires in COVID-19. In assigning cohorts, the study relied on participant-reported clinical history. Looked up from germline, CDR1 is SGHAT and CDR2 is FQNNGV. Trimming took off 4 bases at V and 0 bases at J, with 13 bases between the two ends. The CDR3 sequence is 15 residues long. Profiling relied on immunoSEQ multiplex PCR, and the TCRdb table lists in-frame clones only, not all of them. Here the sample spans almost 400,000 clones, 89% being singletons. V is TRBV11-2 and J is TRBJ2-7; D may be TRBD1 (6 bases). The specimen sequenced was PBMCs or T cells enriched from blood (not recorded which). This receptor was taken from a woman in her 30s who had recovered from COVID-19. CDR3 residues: CASSSGDTSSYEQYF. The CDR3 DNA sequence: TGTGCCAGCAGCTCAGGGGACACCAGCTCCTACGAGCAGTACTTC.